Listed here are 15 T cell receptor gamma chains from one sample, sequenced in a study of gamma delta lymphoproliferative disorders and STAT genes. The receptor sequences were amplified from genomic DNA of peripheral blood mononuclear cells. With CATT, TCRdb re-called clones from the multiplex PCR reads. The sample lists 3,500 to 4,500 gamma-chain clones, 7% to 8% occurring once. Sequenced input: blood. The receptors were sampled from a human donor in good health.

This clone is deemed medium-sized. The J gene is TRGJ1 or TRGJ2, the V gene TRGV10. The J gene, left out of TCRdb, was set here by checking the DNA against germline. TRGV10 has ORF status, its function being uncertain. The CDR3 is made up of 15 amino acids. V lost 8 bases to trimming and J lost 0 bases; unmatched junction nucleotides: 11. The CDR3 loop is CAAWDCPKNYYKKLF. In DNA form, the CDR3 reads TGTGCTGCGTGGGATTGCCCTAAGAATTATTATAAGAAACTCTTT.

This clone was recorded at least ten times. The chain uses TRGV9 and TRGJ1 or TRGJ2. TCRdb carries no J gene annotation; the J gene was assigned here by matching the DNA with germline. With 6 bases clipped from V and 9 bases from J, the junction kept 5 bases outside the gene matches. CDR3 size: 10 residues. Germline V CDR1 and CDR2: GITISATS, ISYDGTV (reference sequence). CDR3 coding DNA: TGTGCCTTGTGGTGGGCTAAGAAACTCTTT. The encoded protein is CALWWAKKLF.

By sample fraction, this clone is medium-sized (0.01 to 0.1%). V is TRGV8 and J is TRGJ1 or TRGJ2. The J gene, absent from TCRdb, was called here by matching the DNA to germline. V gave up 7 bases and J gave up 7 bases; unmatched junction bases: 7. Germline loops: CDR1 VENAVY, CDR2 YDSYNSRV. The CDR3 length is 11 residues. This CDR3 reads CATCLEYKKLF. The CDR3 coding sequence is TGTGCCACCTGTCTTGAGTATAAGAAACTCTTT.

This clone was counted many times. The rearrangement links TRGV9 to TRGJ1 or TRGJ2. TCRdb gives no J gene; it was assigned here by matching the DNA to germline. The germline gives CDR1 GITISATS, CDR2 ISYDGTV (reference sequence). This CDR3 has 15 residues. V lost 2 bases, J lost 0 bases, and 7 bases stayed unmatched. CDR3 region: CALWEDSPNYYKKLF. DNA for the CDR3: TGTGCCTTGTGGGAGGACTCCCCGAATTATTATAAGAAACTCTTT.

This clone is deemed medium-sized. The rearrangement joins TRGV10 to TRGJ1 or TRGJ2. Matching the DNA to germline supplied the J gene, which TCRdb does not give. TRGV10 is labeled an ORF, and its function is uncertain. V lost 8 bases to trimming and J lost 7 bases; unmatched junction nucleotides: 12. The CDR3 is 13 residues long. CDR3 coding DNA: TGTGCTGCGTGGCTACACCCCCCCTATAAGAAACTCTTT. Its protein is CAAWLHPPYKKLF.

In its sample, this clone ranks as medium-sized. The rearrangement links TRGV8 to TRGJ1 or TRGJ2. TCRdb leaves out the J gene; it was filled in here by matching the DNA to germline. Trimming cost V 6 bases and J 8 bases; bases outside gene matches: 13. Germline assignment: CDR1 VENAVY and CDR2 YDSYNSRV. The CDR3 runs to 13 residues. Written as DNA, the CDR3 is TGTGCCACCTGGATTAACCTAAGGGATAAGAAACTCTTT. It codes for CATWINLRDKKLF.

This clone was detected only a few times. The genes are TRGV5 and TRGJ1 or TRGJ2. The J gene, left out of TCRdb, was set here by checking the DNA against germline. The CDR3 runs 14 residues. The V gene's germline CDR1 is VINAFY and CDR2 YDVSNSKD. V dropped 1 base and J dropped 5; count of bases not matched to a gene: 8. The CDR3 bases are TGTGCCACCTGGGACAGCAAACCCCATTATAAGAAACTCTTT. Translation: CATWDSKPHYKKLF.

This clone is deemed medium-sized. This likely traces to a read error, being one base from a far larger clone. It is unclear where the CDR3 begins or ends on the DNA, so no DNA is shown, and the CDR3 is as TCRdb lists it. The CDR3 protein is CTTVPVRSSQGGFKKLF. No J gene was named, though the V gene is TRGV11. TRGV11 belongs to the ORF category, with a function that is uncertain. 17 amino acids form the CDR3, both terminal residues included.

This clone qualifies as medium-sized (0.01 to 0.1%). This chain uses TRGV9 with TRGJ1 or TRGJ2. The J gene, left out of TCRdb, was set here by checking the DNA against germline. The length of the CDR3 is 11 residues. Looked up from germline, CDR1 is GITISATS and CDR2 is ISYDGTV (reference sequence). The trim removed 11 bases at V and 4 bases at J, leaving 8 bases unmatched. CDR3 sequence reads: CASRGYYKKLF. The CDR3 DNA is TGTGCCTCGAGGGGATATTATAAGAAACTCTTT.

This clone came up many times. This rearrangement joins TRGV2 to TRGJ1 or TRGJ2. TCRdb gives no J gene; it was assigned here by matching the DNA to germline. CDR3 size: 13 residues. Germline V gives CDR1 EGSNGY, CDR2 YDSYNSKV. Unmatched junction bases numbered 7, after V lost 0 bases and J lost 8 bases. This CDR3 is CATWDGASDKKLF. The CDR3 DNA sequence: TGTGCCACCTGGGACGGGGCTAGCGATAAGAAACTCTTT.

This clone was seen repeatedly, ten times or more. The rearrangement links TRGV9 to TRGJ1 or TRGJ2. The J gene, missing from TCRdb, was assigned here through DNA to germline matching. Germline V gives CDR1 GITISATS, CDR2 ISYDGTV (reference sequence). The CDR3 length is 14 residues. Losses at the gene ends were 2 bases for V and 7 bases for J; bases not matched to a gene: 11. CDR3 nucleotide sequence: TGTGCCTTGTGGGAGGGCCCAAGAGGATATAAGAAACTCTTT. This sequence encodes CALWEGPRGYKKLF.

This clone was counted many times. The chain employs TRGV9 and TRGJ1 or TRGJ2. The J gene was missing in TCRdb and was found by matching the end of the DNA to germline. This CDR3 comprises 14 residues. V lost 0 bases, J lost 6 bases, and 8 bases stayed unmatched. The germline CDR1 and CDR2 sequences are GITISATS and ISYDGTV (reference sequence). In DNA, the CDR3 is TGTGCCTTGTGGGAGGTGCAGGAGGGTTATAAGAAACTCTTT. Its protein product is CALWEVQEGYKKLF.

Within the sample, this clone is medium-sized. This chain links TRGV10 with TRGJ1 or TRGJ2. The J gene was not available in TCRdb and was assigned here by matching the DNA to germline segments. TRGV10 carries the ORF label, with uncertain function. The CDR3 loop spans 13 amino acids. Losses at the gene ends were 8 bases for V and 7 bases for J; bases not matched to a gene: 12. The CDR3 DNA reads TGTGCTGCGTGGGGCTTCCGAGGATATAAGAAACTCTTT. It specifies CAAWGFRGYKKLF.

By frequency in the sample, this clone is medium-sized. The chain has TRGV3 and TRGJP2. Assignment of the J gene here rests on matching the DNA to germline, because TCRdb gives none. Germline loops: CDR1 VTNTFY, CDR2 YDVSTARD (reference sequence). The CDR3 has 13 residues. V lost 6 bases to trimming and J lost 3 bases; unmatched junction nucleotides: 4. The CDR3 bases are TGTGCCACCTGGACAGGTAGTGATTGGATCAAGACGTTT. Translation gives CATWTGSDWIKTF.

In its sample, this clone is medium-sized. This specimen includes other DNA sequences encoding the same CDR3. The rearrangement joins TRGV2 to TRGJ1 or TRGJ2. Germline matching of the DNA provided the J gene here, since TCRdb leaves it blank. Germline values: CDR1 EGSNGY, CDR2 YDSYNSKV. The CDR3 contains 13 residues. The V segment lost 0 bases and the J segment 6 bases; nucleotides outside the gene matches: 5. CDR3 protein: CATWDGLGYKKLF. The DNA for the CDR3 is TGTGCCACCTGGGACGGGCTTGGTTATAAGAAACTCTTT.